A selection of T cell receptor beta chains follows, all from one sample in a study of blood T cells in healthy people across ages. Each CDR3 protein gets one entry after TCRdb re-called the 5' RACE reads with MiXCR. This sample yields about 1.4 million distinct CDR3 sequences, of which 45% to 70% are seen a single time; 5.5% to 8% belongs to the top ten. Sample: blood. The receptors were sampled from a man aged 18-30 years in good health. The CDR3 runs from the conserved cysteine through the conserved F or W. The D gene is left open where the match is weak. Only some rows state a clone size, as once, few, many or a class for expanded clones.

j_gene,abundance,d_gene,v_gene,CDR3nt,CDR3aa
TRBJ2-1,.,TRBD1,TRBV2,TGTGCCAGCAGTGAAGATGGGACAGGGGGGTACAATGAGCAGTTCTTC,CASSEDGTGGYNEQFF
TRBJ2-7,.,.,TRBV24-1,TGTGCCACCAGCGGGACCTACTCCTACGAGCAGTACTTC,CATSGTYSYEQYF
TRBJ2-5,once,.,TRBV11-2,TGTGCCAGCAGCTTACGGCTCGTGGCAGACCAAGAGACCCAGTACTTC,CASSLRLVADQETQYF
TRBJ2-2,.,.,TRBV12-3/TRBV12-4,TGTGCCAGCAGTTTTGTTAGGGAGCTGTTTTTT,CASSFVRELFF
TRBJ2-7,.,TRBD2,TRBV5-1,TGCGCCAGCAGCTTGGTAAGCGGGAGGGTCGACGAGCAGTACTTC,CASSLVSGRVDEQYF
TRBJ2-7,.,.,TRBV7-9,TGTGCCAGCAACCCGACAGAGTACAATGAGCAGTACTTC,CASNPTEYNEQYF
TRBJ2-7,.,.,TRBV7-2,TGTGCCAGCAGCTTGGGGTACGGCGAGCAGTACTTC,CASSLGYGEQYF
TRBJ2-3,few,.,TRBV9,TGTGCCAGCAGCGTAGGAGGCACTGAGGTAGATACGCAGTATTTT,CASSVGGTEVDTQYF
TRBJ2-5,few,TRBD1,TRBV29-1,TGCAGCGTTGAGTGGACAGGGGTAGAGACCCAGTACTTC,CSVEWTGVETQYF
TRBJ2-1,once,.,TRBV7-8,TGTGCCAGCAGCTTAAGGGACTCCGACTCCTACAATGAGCAGTTCTTC,CASSLRDSDSYNEQFF
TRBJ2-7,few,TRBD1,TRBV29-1,TGCAGCGTTGAGCGGGCGGAAAGGGACAGAAACTACGAGCAGTACTTC,CSVERAERDRNYEQYF
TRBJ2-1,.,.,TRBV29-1,TGCAGCGTTGTTTCCGGGGCCCGACGTCGGAATGAGCAGTTCTTC,CSVVSGARRRNEQFF
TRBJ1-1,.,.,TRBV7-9,TGTGCCAGCAGCTTAGCTCAGGGATCGGACACTGAAGCTTTCTTT,CASSLAQGSDTEAFF
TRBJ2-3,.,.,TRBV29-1,TGCAGCGTTGAGGGGCGTGTTAGTGGAGATACGCAGTATTTT,CSVEGRVSGDTQYF
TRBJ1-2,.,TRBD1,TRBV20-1,TGCAGTGCTTTTAACAGGGGAACCTATGGCTACACCTTC,CSAFNRGTYGYTF
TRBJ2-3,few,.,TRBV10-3,TGTGCCATCAGTGACGGGGCAGGGGATACGCAGTATTTT,CAISDGAGDTQYF
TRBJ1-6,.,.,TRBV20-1,TGCAGTGCTAGAGATCTGAGGATGCCGGGTTCACCCCTCCACTTT,CSARDLRMPGSPLHF
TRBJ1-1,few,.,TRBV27,TGTGCCAGCAGTTTAAGTACAGGGATGAACACTGAAGCTTTCTTT,CASSLSTGMNTEAFF
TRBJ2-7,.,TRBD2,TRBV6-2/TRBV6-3,TGTGCCAGCAGTTACTCGCTTAGGACTAGCGGCTACTACGAGCAGTACTTC,CASSYSLRTSGYYEQYF
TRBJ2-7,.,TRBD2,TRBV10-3,TGTGCCGCGAGCGGGGGTTACTACAATGAGCAGTACTTC,CAASGGYYNEQYF
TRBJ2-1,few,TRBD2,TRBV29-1,TGCAGCGTCGAGATGGGAGGGAGCGTCTCCTACAATGAGCAGTTCTTC,CSVEMGGSVSYNEQFF
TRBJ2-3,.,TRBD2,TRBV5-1,TGCGCCAGCAGCGGAGGACTAGCGGGGAGAACAGATACGCAGTATTTT,CASSGGLAGRTDTQYF
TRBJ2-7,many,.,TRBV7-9,TGTGCCAGCAGCTTTTCCCACGAGCAGTACTTC,CASSFSHEQYF
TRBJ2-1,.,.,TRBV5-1,TGCGCCGGCGGGCAGGGGTTGAGCTCCTACAATGAGCAGTTCTTC,CAGGQGLSSYNEQFF
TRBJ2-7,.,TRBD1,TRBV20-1,TGCAGTGCTAGGGCAGGGGGTCGAAACGGGCAGTACTTC,CSARAGGRNGQYF
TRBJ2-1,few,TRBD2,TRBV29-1,TGCAGCGTTGAGCTAGCGGGGGGTAATGAGCAGTTCTTC,CSVELAGGNEQFF
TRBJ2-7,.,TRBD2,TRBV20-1,TGCAGTGCCCAGAGGACTAGCGGATCCTACGAGCAGTACTTC,CSAQRTSGSYEQYF
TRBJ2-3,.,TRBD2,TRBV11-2,TGTGCCAGCACCGCCCTAGCGGGGTGGGGTACAGATACGCAGTATTTT,CASTALAGWGTDTQYF
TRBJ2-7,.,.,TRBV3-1,TGTGCCAGCAGCCTCCCGACGGATCCTACGAAGCAGTACTTC,CASSLPTDPTKQYF
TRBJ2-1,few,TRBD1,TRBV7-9,TGTGCCAGCACCGTTAGGACAGGGAACCACAATGAGCAGTTCTTC,CASTVRTGNHNEQFF
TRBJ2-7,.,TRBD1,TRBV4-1,TGCGCCAGCAGCCCCCAGGGACAGGCCTACGAGCAGTACTTC,CASSPQGQAYEQYF
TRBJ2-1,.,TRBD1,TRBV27,TGTGCCAGCAGTTTACGACAGGGGGTTAGGGATGAGCAGTTCTTC,CASSLRQGVRDEQFF
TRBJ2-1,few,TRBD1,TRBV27,TGTGCCAGCAGCCACAGCGGACAGGGGGCTTCGTATGAGCAGTTCTTC,CASSHSGQGASYEQFF
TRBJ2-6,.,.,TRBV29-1,TGCAGCGTTGAAACCCAACTTGAGACCAACGTCCTGACTTTC,CSVETQLETNVLTF
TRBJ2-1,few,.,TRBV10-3,TGTGCCATCAGTGAGTCCCATGAGCAGTTCTTC,CAISESHEQFF
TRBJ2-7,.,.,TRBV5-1,TGCGCCAGCAGCGTGGATAGTAGCCACGAGCAGTACTTC,CASSVDSSHEQYF
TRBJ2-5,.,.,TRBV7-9,TGTGCCAGCAGCTTAGGACAGGTTGAGGCAGAGACCCAGTACTTC,CASSLGQVEAETQYF
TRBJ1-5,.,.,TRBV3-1,TGTGCCAGCAGCCAAGATTTAACTAGCAATCAGCCCCAGCATTTT,CASSQDLTSNQPQHF
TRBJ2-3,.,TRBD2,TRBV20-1,TGCAGTGCTAGAGATCCCTTCGGACTAGCAAGGGATACGCAGTATTTT,CSARDPFGLARDTQYF
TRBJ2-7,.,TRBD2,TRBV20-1,TGCAGTGCTAGAACGGGACTAGCGGGGGGGGCCTACGAGCAGTACTTC,CSARTGLAGGAYEQYF
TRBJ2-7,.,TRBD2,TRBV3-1,TGTGCCAGCAGCCAAGACGGAGAGGCTAGCGGGAACCAGTACTTC,CASSQDGEASGNQYF
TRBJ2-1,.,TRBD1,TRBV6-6,TGTGCCAGCAGTCTTCAGCGACAGGGGGGCAACAATGAGCAGTTCTTC,CASSLQRQGGNNEQFF
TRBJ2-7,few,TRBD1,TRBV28,TGTGCCAGCAGTTTATCCCCCCGGGACAGCTCCTCCTACGAGCAGTACTTC,CASSLSPRDSSSYEQYF
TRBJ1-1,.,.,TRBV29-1,.,CGVTPGSLEQYFGPGTNTEAFF
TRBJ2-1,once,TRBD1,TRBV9,TGTGCCAGCAGCGTTCTCCAGACAGGGAACAATGAGCAGTTCTTC,CASSVLQTGNNEQFF
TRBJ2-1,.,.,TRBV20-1,TGCAGTGCTAGAGTCGGGGACTTCAATTTCTCCTACAATGAGCAGTTCTTC,CSARVGDFNFSYNEQFF
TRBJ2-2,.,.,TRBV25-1,TGTGCCAGCGTCGGACCAAACACCGGGGAGCTGTTTTTT,CASVGPNTGELFF
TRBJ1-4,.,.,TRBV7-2,TGTGCCAGCAGCTTAGGACATCCAGGTGGTGAAAAACTGTTTTTT,CASSLGHPGGEKLFF
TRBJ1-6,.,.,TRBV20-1,TGCAGTGCTAGAGATCCTCGGGAGACGAGTAATTCACCCCTCCACTTT,CSARDPRETSNSPLHF
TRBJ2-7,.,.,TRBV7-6,TGTGCCAGCAGCTCCCCCCCGGGACCCTCCTACAATGAGCAGTACTTC,CASSSPPGPSYNEQYF